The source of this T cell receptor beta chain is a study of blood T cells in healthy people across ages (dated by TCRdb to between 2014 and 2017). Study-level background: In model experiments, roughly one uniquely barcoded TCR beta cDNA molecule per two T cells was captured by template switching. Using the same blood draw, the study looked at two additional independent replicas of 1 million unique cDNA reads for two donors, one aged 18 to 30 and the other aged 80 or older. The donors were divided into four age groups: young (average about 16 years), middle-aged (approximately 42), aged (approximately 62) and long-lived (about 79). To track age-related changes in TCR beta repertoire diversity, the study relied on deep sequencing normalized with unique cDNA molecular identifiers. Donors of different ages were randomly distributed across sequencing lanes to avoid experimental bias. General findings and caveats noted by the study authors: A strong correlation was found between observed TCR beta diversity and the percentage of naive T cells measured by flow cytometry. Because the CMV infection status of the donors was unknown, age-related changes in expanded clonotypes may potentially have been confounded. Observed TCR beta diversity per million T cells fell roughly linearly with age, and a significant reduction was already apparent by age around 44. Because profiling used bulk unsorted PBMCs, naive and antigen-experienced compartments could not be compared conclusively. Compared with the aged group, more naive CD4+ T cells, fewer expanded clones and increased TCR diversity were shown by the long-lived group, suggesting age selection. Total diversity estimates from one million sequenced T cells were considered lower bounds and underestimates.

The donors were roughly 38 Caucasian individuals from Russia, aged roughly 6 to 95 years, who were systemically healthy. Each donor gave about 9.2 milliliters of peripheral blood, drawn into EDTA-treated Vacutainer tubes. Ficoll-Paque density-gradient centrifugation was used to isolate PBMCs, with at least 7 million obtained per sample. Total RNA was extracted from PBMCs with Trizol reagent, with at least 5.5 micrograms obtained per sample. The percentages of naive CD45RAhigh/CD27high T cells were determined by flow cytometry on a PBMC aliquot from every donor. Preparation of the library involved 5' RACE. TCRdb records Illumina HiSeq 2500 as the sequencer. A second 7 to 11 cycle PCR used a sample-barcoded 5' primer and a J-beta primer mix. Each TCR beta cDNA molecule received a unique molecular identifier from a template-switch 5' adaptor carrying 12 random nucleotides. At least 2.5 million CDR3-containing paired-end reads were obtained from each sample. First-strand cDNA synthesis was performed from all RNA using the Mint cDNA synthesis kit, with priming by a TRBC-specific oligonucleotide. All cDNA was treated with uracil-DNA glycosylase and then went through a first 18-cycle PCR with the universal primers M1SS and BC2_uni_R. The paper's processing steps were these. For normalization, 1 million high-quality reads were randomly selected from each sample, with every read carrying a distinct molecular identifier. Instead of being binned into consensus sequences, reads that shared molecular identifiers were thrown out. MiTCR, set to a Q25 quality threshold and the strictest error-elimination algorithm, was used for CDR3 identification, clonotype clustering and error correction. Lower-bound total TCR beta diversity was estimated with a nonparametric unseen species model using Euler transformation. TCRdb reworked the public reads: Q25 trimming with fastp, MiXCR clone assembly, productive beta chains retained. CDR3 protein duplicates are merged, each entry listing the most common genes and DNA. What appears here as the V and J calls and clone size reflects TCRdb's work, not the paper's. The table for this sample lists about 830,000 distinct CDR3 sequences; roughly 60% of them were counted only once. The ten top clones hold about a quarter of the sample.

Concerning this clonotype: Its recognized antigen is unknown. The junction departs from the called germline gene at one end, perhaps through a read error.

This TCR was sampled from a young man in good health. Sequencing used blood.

The CDR3 reads as follows: CSVIRQDSSTDTQYF. The nucleotides read TGTAGCGTTATCCGACAGGACTCTAGCACAGATACGCAGTATTTT. The chain is assembled from TRBV29-1 and TRBJ2-3; TRBD1 is a possible D gene, resting on 6 matching bases. Its CDR3 holds 15 amino acids, cysteine through phenylalanine. Only the CDR3 DNA is retained, 45 bases long and in frame from the first base. CDR1 and CDR2 (SQVTM, ANQGSEA) derive from the germline V gene.